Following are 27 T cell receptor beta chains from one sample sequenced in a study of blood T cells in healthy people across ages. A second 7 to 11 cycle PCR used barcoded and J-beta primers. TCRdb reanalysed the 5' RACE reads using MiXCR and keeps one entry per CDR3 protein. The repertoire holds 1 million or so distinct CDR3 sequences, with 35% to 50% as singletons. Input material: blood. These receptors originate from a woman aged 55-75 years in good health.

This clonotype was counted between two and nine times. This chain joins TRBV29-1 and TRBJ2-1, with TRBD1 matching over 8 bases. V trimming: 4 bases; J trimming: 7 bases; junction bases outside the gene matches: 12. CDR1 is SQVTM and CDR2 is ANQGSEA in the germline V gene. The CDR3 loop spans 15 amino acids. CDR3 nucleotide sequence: TGCAGCGTTGCGAGGACAGGGAGTACGAAAAATGAGCAGTTCTTC. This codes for CSVARTGSTKNEQFF.

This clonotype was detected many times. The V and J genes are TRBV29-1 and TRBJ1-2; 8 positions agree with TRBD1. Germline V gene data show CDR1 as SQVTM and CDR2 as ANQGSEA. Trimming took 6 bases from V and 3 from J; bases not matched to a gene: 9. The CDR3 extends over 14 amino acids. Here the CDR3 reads CSVGTGSPYYGYTF. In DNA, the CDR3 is TGCAGCGTCGGGACAGGCTCACCCTACTATGGCTACACCTTC. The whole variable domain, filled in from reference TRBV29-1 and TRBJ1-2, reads SAVISQKPSRDICQRGTSLTIQCQVDSQVTMMFWYRQQPGQSLTLIATANQGSEATYESGFVIDKFPISRPNLTFSTLTVSNMSPEDSSIYLCSVGTGSPYYGYTFGSGTRLTVV.

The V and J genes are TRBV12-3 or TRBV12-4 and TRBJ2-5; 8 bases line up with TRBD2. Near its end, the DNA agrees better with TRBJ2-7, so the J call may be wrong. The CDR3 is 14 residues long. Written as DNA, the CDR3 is TGTGCCAGCAGAGAAGCGGGAGTGTTTTCCGAGCAGTACTTC. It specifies CASREAGVFSEQYF.

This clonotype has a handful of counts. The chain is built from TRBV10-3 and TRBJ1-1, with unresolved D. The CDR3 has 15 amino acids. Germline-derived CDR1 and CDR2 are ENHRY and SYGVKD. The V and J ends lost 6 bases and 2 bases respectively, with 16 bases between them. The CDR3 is CAIRAGGEVNTEAFF. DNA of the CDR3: TGTGCCATCAGGGCGGGAGGTGAGGTAAACACTGAAGCTTTCTTT.

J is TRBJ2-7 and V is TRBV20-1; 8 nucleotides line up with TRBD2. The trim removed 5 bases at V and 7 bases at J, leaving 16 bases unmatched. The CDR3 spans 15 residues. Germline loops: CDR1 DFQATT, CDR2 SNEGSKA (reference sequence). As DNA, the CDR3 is TGCAGTGCTCTTGACTCGGGACTAGGCTACAATGAGCAGTACTTC. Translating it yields CSALDSGLGYNEQYF.

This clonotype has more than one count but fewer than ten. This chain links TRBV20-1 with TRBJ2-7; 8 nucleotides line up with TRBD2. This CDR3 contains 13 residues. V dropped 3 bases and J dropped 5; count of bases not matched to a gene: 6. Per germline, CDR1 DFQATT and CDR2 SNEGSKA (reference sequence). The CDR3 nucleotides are TGCAGTGCTAGTGTTAGCGGGATCAACGAGCAGTACTTC. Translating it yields CSASVSGINEQYF.

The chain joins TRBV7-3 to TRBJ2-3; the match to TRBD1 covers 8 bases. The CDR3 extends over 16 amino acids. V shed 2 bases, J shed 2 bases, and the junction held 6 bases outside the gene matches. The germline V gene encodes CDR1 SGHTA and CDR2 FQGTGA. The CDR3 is CASSLGRGPNTDTQYF. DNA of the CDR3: TGTGCCAGCAGCTTAGGCAGGGGGCCGAACACAGATACGCAGTATTTT.

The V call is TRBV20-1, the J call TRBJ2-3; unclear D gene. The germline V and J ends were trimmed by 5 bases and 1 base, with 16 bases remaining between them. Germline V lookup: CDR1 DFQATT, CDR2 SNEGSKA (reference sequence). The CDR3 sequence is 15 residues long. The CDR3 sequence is CSALVALGGTDTQYF. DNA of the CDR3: TGCAGTGCTTTAGTCGCCCTAGGAGGCACAGATACGCAGTATTTT.

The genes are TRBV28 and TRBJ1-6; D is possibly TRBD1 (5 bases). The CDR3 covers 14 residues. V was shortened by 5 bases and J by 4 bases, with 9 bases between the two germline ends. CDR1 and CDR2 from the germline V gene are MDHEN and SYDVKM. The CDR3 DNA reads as TGTGCCAGCAGTGTCAGGGCTTATAATTCACCCCTCCACTTT. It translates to CASSVRAYNSPLHF.

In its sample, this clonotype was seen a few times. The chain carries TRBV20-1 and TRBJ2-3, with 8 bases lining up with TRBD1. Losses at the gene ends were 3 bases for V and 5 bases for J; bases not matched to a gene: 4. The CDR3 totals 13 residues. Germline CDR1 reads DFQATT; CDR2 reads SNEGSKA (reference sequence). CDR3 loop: CSARTGVLDTQYF. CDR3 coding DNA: TGCAGTGCTAGGACAGGGGTATTAGATACGCAGTATTTT.

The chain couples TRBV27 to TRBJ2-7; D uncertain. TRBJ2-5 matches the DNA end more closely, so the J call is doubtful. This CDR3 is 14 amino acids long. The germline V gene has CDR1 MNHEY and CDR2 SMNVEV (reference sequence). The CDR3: CASSDLARLETQYF. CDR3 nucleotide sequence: TGTGCCAGCAGTGACCTGGCGCGTTTGGAGACCCAGTACTTC.

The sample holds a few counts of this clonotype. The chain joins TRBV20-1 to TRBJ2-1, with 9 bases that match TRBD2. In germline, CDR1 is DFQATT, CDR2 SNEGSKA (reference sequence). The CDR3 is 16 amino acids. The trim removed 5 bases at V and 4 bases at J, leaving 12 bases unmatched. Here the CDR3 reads CSAGGVLAGWYNEQFF. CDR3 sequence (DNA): TGCAGTGCTGGGGGGGTGCTAGCGGGATGGTACAATGAGCAGTTCTTC.

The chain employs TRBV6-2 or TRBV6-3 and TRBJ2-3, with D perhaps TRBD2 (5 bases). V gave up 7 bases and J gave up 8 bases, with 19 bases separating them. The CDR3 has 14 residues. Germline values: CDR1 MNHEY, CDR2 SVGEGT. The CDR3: CASTPLARSGTQYF. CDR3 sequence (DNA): TGTGCCAGCACCCCGTTGGCGAGAAGCGGTACGCAGTATTTT.

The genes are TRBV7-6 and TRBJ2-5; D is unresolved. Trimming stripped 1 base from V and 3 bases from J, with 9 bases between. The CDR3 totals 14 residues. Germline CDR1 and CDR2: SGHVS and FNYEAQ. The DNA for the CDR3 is TGTGCCAGCAGCTTAGGGTCCGTCAAAGAGACCCAGTACTTC. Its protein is CASSLGSVKETQYF.

This CDR3 reads CASSDESGAHEQYF. CDR3 sequence (DNA): TGTGCCAGCAGTGATGAATCAGGGGCGCACGAGCAGTACTTC. The chain links TRBV6-6 to TRBJ2-4, with D possibly TRBD1 on 6 matching bases. The end of the DNA aligns better with TRBJ2-7, so the J call may be wrong. From germline, CDR1 is MNHNY and CDR2 SVGAGI (reference sequence). The CDR3 is made up of 14 amino acids.

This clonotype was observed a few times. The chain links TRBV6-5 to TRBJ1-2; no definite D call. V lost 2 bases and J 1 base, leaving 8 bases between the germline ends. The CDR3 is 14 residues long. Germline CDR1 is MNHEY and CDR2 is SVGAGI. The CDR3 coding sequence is TGTGCCAGCAGTTACGGGCAGGATAACTATGGCTACACCTTC. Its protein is CASSYGQDNYGYTF.

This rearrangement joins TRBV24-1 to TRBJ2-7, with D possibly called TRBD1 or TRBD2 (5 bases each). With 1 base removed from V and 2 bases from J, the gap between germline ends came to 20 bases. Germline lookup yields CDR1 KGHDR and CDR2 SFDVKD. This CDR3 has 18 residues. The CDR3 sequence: CATSDFERHYRGAYEQYF. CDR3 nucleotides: TGTGCCACCAGTGATTTCGAAAGGCACTATCGAGGGGCCTACGAGCAGTACTTC.

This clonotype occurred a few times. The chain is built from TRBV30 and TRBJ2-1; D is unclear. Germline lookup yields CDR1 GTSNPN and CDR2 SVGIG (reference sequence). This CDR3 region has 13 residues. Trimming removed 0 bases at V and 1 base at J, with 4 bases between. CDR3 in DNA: TGTGCCTGGAGTGTAAGGTCCTACAATGAGCAGTTCTTC. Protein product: CAWSVRSYNEQFF.

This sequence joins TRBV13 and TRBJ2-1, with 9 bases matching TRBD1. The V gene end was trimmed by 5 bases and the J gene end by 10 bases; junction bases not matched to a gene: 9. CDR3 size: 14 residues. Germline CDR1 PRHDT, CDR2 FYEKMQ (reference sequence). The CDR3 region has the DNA TGTGCCAGCAGCCCAAGCACAGGGGGCTGGGAGCAGTTCTTC. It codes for CASSPSTGGWEQFF.

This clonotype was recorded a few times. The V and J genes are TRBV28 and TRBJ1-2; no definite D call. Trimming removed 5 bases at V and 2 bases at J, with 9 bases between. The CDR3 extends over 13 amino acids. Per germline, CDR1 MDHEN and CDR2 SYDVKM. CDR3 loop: CASSVKPNYGYTF. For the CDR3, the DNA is TGTGCCAGCAGTGTAAAACCAAACTATGGCTACACCTTC.

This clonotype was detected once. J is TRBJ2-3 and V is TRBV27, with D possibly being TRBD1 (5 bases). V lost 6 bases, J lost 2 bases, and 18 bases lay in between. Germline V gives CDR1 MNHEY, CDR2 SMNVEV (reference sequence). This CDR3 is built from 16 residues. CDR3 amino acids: CASSPYPRANTDTQYF. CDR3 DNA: TGTGCCAGCAGCCCCTACCCCAGGGCCAACACAGATACGCAGTATTTT.

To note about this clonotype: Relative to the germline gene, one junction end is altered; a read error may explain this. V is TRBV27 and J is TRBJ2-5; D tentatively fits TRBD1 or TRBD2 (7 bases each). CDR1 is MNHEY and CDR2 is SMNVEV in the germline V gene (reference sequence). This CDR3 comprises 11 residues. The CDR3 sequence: CTSRGGETQYF. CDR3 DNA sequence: TGTACCAGCAGGGGGGGAGAGACCCAGTACTTC.

The chain's CDR3 is CASSERQGAYEQYF. CDR3 DNA: TGTGCCAGCAGTGAGAGGCAGGGCGCCTACGAGCAGTACTTC. The chain joins TRBV25-1 to TRBJ2-7; TRBD1 might be the D (5 bases). Germline assignment: CDR1 MGHDK and CDR2 SYGVNS. V was pared by 3 bases and J by 2 bases, with 11 bases between. CDR3 length: 14 amino acids.

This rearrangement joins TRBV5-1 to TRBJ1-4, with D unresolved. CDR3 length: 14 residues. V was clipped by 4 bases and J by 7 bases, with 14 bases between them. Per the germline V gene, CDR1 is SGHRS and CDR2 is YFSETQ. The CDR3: CASSPGVGSEKLFF. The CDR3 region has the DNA TGCGCCAGCAGCCCCGGGGTGGGGAGTGAAAAACTGTTTTTT.

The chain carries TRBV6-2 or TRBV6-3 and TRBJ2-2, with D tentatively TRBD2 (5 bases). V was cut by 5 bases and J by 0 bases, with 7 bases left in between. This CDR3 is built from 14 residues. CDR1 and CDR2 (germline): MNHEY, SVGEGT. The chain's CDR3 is CASSDGTNTGELFF. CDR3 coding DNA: TGTGCCAGCAGTGACGGGACGAACACCGGGGAGCTGTTTTTT.

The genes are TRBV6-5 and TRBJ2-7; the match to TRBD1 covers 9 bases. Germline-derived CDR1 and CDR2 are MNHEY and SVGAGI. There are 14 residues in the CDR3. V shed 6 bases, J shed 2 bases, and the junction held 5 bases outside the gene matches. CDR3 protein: CASRSGQGTYEQYF. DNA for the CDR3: TGTGCCAGCAGATCGGGACAGGGAACCTACGAGCAGTACTTC.

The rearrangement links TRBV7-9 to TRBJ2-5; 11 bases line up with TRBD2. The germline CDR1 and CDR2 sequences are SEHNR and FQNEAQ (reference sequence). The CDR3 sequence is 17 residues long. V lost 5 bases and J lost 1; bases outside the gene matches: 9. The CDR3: CASSILAGVGGQETQYF. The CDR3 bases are TGTGCCAGCAGCATACTAGCGGGAGTAGGGGGCCAAGAGACCCAGTACTTC.